This is a list of T cell receptor beta chains from one sample in a study of T cells after yellow fever vaccination. TCRdb reprocessed the 5' RACE reads with MiXCR, giving one entry per CDR3 protein. Of hundreds of thousands of distinct CDR3 sequences listed, 3.6% are singletons. The sample here was PBMCs, taken on the day of the yellow fever booster vaccination. These receptors were taken from a man in his late teens or twenties who received the YFV17D yellow fever vaccine. Both conserved end residues are part of each CDR3. D genes are given only for firm matches. Some rows mark clone size as missing; the rest say once, few, many or name a class of expanded clone.

>TRBD1|TRBJ2-1|TRBV20-1|few
CSAPGQGFDEQFF
TGCAGTGCTCCGGGACAGGGTTTCGATGAGCAGTTCTTC
>-|TRBJ2-1|TRBV6-6|-
CASSRGIYNEQFF
TGTGCCAGCAGCCGAGGGATATACAATGAGCAGTTCTTC
>TRBD2|TRBJ2-1|TRBV6-5|many
CASSHPASGGDHPYYNEQFF
TGTGCCAGCAGCCACCCAGCTAGCGGGGGGGACCACCCCTATTACAATGAGCAGTTCTTC
>-|TRBJ2-7|TRBV4-1|many
CASSQLGTPTGLYEQYF
TGCGCCAGCAGCCAACTAGGGACTCCGACAGGCCTCTACGAGCAGTACTTC
>TRBD1|TRBJ2-5|TRBV27|few
CASRTGGGYSGQTQYF
TGTGCCAGCAGAACAGGGGGCGGATATTCTGGACAGACCCAGTACTTC
>TRBD1|TRBJ2-3|TRBV5-1|few
CASSPWTGADTQYF
TGCGCCAGCAGCCCTTGGACAGGGGCAGATACGCAGTATTTT
>TRBD2|TRBJ2-1|TRBV15|-
CATSRLTLAGRYNEQFF
TGTGCCACCAGCAGACTGACCCTAGCGGGCCGATACAATGAGCAGTTCTTC
>TRBD1|TRBJ2-2|TRBV4-3|many
CASSQLTGANTGELFF
TGCGCCAGCAGCCAACTGACAGGGGCGAACACCGGGGAGCTGTTTTTT
>-|TRBJ1-1|TRBV7-9|many
CASSFEGGTEAFF
TGCGCCAGCAGCTTCGAGGGAGGGACTGAAGCTTTCTTT
>-|TRBJ1-2|TRBV6-6|many
CASSYGAANYGYTF
TGTGCCAGCAGTTACGGAGCCGCTAACTATGGCTACACCTTC
>TRBD2|TRBJ2-3|TRBV24-1|many
CATSLPSGGSTDTQYF
TGTGCCACCAGTCTGCCTAGCGGGGGGTCGACAGATACGCAGTATTTT
>TRBD2|TRBJ2-5|TRBV6-1|many
CASTYLSGEQETQYF
TGTGCCAGCACCTACCTTAGCGGGGAACAAGAGACCCAGTACTTC
>-|TRBJ1-2|TRBV7-9|-
CASSPRQENYGYTF
TGTGCCAGCAGCCCCCGACAGGAGAACTATGGCTACACCTTC
>-|TRBJ1-1|TRBV5-1|few
CASSLAGGRYTEAFF
TGCGCCAGCAGCTTGGCCGGCGGTAGGTACACTGAAGCTTTCTTT
>-|TRBJ1-3|TRBV27|few
CASRASSGNTIYF
TGTGCCAGCAGGGCCAGCTCTGGAAACACCATATATTTT
>-|TRBJ2-1|TRBV7-2|many
CASSLDWGEQFF
TGTGCCAGCAGCTTAGATTGGGGTGAGCAGTTCTTC
>-|TRBJ2-7|TRBV9|-
CASSGSQGSYEQYF
TGTGCCAGCAGCGGATCACAGGGTTCCTACGAGCAGTACTTC
>-|TRBJ2-1|TRBV9|few
CASSPDGGFF
TGTGCCAGCAGCCCTGATGGGGGGTTCTTC
>-|TRBJ2-6|TRBV5-1|many
CASSLPQGSGANVLTF
TGCGCCAGCAGCTTGCCACAGGGCTCTGGGGCCAACGTCCTGACTTTC
>-|TRBJ1-1|TRBV18|many
CASSPEATGAFF
TGTGCCAGCTCACCAGAGGCCACGGGGGCTTTCTTT
>TRBD2|TRBJ2-3|TRBV6-2/TRBV6-3|few
CASSYPSGGGRTDTQYF
TGTGCCAGCAGTTACCCCTCCGGCGGGGGACGGACAGATACGCAGTATTTT
>-|TRBJ2-1|TRBV27|many
CASRWGNEQFF
TGTGCCAGCCGTTGGGGAAATGAGCAGTTCTTC
>-|TRBJ2-7|TRBV6-2/TRBV6-3|-
CASSYQIFLTPYEQYF
TGTGCCAGCAGTTACCAGATCTTTTTAACCCCCTACGAGCAGTACTTC
>-|TRBJ2-1|TRBV7-2|many
CASSLKSRNEQFF
TGTGCCAGCAGCTTAAAAAGTAGAAATGAGCAGTTCTTC
>-|TRBJ2-5|TRBV4-3|few
CASSQEAQGRETQYF
TGCGCCAGCAGCCAAGAGGCTCAGGGTCGGGAGACCCAGTACTTC
>-|TRBJ2-5|TRBV7-2|many
CASRLSKTQYF
TGTGCCAGCAGGCTTAGTAAGACCCAGTACTTC
>-|TRBJ1-4|TRBV4-3|many
CASSLGWGVNEKLFF
TGCGCCAGCAGCCTAGGATGGGGTGTCAATGAAAAACTGTTTTTT
>-|TRBJ1-6|TRBV15|-
CATSRDADGPRSPLHF
TGTGCCACCAGCAGAGATGCGGACGGGCCCAGATCACCCCTCCACTTT
>-|TRBJ1-3|TRBV4-3|-
CASSHNRFSGNTIYF
TGCGCCAGCAGCCATAACAGGTTCTCTGGAAACACCATATATTTT
>-|TRBJ2-3|TRBV11-2|many
CASSSHSRDTQYF
TGTGCCAGCAGCTCCCACTCTCGAGATACGCAGTATTTT
>-|TRBJ1-6|TRBV7-9|many
CASSHRQEEPLHF
TGTGCCAGCAGCCACCGACAGGAAGAGCCCCTCCACTTT
>-|TRBJ2-4|TRBV4-1|many
CASSPPGVLGDIQYF
TGCGCCAGCAGCCCTCCCGGTGTTTTAGGAGACATTCAGTACTTC
>TRBD1|TRBJ2-2|TRBV7-7|many
CASSSTGGHTGELFF
TGTGCTAGCAGCTCGACAGGGGGGCACACCGGGGAGCTGTTTTTT
>-|TRBJ2-5|TRBV7-8|many
CASTRRVSETQYF
TGTGCCAGCACCAGAAGGGTATCAGAGACCCAGTACTTC
>-|TRBJ2-3|TRBV7-7|many
CASSPGLTITDTQYF
TGTGCTAGCAGCCCAGGACTAACTATCACAGATACGCAGTATTTT
>-|TRBJ1-5|TRBV12-5|few
CASGASTRGYQPQHF
TGTGCTAGTGGTGCATCGACCCGGGGGTATCAGCCCCAGCATTTT
>-|TRBJ1-4|TRBV18|many
CASSPAGAGGGKLFF
TGTGCCAGCTCACCAGCCGGGGCCGGGGGAGGAAAACTGTTTTTT
>TRBD1|TRBJ2-2|TRBV11-1|few
CASSDRDRGYDTGELFF
TGTGCCAGCAGCGACCGGGACAGGGGATATGACACCGGGGAGCTGTTTTTT
>-|TRBJ1-1|TRBV7-3|many
CASSIDSETEAFF
TGTGCCAGCAGCATTGACAGTGAAACTGAAGCTTTCTTT
>-|TRBJ1-5|TRBV12-3/TRBV12-4|many
CASSSELGQPQHF
TGTGCCAGCAGCTCTGAACTGGGGCAGCCCCAGCATTTT
>TRBD1|TRBJ2-3|TRBV29-1|many
CSVEGTGYTDTQYF
TGCAGCGTTGAAGGGACAGGGTATACAGATACGCAGTATTTT
>TRBD2|TRBJ2-1|TRBV7-7|-
CATSPGEGYNEQFF
TGTGCTACCTCCCCCGGGGAGGGATACAATGAGCAGTTCTTC
>-|TRBJ2-7|TRBV4-1|few
CASSQVLGSYEQYF
TGCGCCAGCAGCCAAGTTTTAGGTTCCTACGAGCAGTACTTC
>-|TRBJ2-1|TRBV19|few
CASSSRGKGVSYNEQFF
TGTGCCAGTAGTTCCCGGGGGAAGGGGGTTTCCTACAATGAGCAGTTCTTC
>TRBD1|TRBJ1-5|TRBV9|many
CASSAGTGGNQPQHF
TGTGCCAGCAGCGCCGGGACAGGGGGCAATCAGCCCCAGCATTTT
>-|TRBJ1-2|TRBV11-2|-
CASSLAHREGGYTF
TGTGCCAGCAGCTTAGCCCACAGGGAAGGCGGCTACACCTTC
>TRBD2|TRBJ2-4|TRBV7-2|many
CASSRDYGAKNIQYF
TGTGCCAGCAGCAGGGACTACGGGGCCAAAAACATTCAGTACTTC
>TRBD1|TRBJ2-3|TRBV7-2|many
CASSLVGTGSTDTQYF
TGTGCCAGCAGCTTAGTCGGGACAGGGAGCACAGATACGCAGTATTTT
>-|TRBJ2-1|TRBV24-1|medium-sized
CATRGRNVSSYNEQFF
TGTGCCACCCGGGGCCGGAATGTTAGCTCCTACAATGAGCAGTTCTTC
>-|TRBJ2-3|TRBV29-1|many
CSVEAGAGTRTDTQYF
TGCAGCGTTGAAGCGGGGGCAGGAACCCGCACAGATACGCAGTATTTT
>TRBD2|TRBJ2-3|TRBV2|many
CASYPPGRGADTQYF
TGTGCCAGCTATCCACCGGGGCGGGGGGCGGATACGCAGTATTTT
>TRBD1|TRBJ1-2|TRBV6-6|many
CASIPGQGANYGYTF
TGTGCCAGCATCCCGGGACAGGGCGCTAACTATGGCTACACCTTC
>-|TRBJ2-2|TRBV5-1|many
CASSFGGRSGELFF
TGCGCCAGCAGCTTCGGGGGCCGGTCCGGGGAGCTGTTTTTT
>-|TRBJ1-6|TRBV5-1|many
CASGPSEGVSPLHF
TGCGCCAGCGGACCCTCCGAGGGGGTTTCACCCCTCCACTTT
>TRBD1|TRBJ1-5|TRBV2|many
CASSGTGGNQPQHF
TGTGCCAGCAGTGGGACAGGGGGCAATCAGCCCCAGCATTTT
>TRBD1|TRBJ2-7|TRBV5-1|many
CASSLPDRFNEQYF
TGCGCCAGCAGCCTGCCGGACAGGTTCAACGAGCAGTACTTC
>-|TRBJ1-1|TRBV4-1|few
CASSSGPTTEAFF
TGCGCCAGCAGCTCGGGCCCTACGACTGAAGCTTTCTTT